This T cell receptor beta chain was profiled in a study of Ad26.COV2.S vaccination and SARS-CoV-2 variants. About the research overall: Once, or twice with 56 days between doses, Ad26.COV2.S was given intramuscularly. Regarding the study as a whole: The study found similar non-spike TCR breadth in vaccine and placebo recipients.

Treatment meaning: roughly 18 received Ad26.COV2.S at low or high dose, single or two shots; several received placebo; per-sample allocation not given. Samples analyzed were those drawn on day 63 after the first vaccine or placebo injection. The sample came from a Boston adult aged 18-55 years. An Ad26 vector that expressed Wuhan-strain SARS-CoV-2 spike constituted the vaccine. Note on this clone: The target antigen is unknown.

Some clones are missing from TCRdb's copy, which holds only in-frame ones; the method was immunoSEQ multiplex PCR. The table lists approximately 460,000 clones, about 88% of them singletons. V was clipped by 1 base and J by 1 base, with 9 bases between them. From germline, CDR1 is SGHRS and CDR2 YFSETQ. The CDR3 totals 15 residues. Sequences were derived from peripheral blood, sampled in a trial of Ad26.COV2.S vaccine versus placebo. V usage is TRBV5-1 and J usage is TRBJ1-5; D call uncertain. This sequence was found in a person aged 18-65 years who received the Ad26.COV2.S COVID-19 vaccine or a placebo. DNA of the CDR3: TGCGCCAGCAGCTTGACCGGGATAAGCAATCAGCCCCAGCATTTT. It encodes CASSLTGISNQPQHF. The full variable domain, its missing parts supplied by reference TRBV5-1 and TRBJ1-5, is KAGVTQTPRYLIKTRGQQVTLSCSPISGHRSVSWYQQTPGQGLQFLFEYFSETQRNKGNFPGRFSGRQFSNSRSEMNVSTLELGDSALYLCASSLTGISNQPQHFGDGTRLSIL.